This T cell receptor beta chain was sequenced during a study of PD-1 blockade in classical Hodgkin lymphoma. Assay: immunoSEQ multiplex PCR; the TCRdb copy retains only in-frame clones and omits some. The data hold some 21,000 clones, with 60% to 80% observed a single time. In the case of this clone: What it binds is unknown.

General study findings and limits: CD4+ TCR diversity climbed significantly by C4D1, unlike CD8+ TCR diversity. Newly diagnosed patients had diversity similar to the baseline diversity of complete responders.

Time point reported: cycle 4 day 1 (C4D1), after around six weeks of nivolumab. Brentuximab vedotin exposure varied, and every patient relapsed after autologous stem cell transplantation. The sample was peripheral blood mononuclear cells (PBMCs), taken before the fourth cycle of nivolumab. This clonotype was obtained from a human donor with classical Hodgkin lymphoma.

In nucleotides, the CDR3 is TGTGCCAGCAGTTACCCCAGGGCTGGCTACACCTTC. Protein: CASSYPRAGYTF. The chain carries TRBV6-6 and TRBJ1-2; TRBD1 is a possible D gene (5 bases). V lost 2 bases to trimming and J lost 7 bases, with 8 bases between them. The germline gives CDR1 MNHNY, CDR2 SVGAGI (reference sequence). The CDR3 is made up of 12 amino acids.